The entry below gives a single T cell receptor (beta chain) sequence along with its context. The data originate from a study of blood T cell repertoires in COVID-19. The overall study: T cells, B-cell-depleted T cells, or PBMCs supplied cDNA or gDNA.

Germline CDR1 and CDR2: SGHNT and YENEEA. The CDR3 runs 15 residues. V shed 5 bases, J shed 6 bases, and the junction held 9 bases outside the gene matches. The repertoire was sequenced with immunoSEQ multiplex PCR; TCRdb's copy has only in-frame clones and lacks some. The sample shows more than 90,000 clones, more than 75% of them seen only once. Material: peripheral blood. The TCR was taken from a young woman with acute or convalescent COVID-19. V and J are TRBV11-3 and TRBJ2-1; 8 bases match TRBD2. The CDR3 here is CASSLIAGTGNEQFF. The DNA of the CDR3 is TGTGCCAGCAGCCTGATAGCGGGGACCGGCAATGAGCAGTTCTTC. The full variable domain, in which reference TRBV11-3 and TRBJ2-1 provide the parts outside the CDR3, is EAGVVQSPRYKIIEKKQPVAFWCNPISGHNTLYWYLQNLGQGPELLIRYENEEAVDDSQLPKDRFSAERLKGVDSTLKIQPAELGDSAVYLCASSLIAGTGNEQFFGPGTRLTVL.